This T cell receptor (beta chain) was recovered during a study of blood T cells in healthy people across ages. Study in general: Through template switching, about one barcoded beta molecule was captured per two T cells, as measured in model experiments.

This CDR3 has 14 amino acids. V gave up 3 bases and J gave up 1 base, with 10 bases separating them. CDR1 SGHRS and CDR2 YFSETQ come from the germline V gene. Notes on the study in general: Unknown donor CMV status possibly confounded expanded clonotype changes.

Primed by a sample-barcoded 5' primer and a J-beta primer mix, a second PCR proceeded for 7 to 11 cycles. MiXCR, run by TCRdb on the 5' RACE reads, gives a single entry per CDR3 protein. This table has some 1.5 million distinct CDR3 sequences, 28% appearing once. This clonotype was picked up a small number of times. No antigen is known for it. The source of this sequence is a woman aged 25-40 years in good health. Material for sequencing was blood. J is TRBJ1-1 and V is TRBV5-1; D unresolved. Here the CDR3 DNA reads TGCGCCAGCAGCTGGTCGGTAGGGAACACTGAAGCTTTCTTT. Translation: CASSWSVGNTEAFF.